Described below is a single T cell receptor beta chain sequence and its context. Sample time point: pre-treatment sample, taken before nivolumab and TIL therapy. This sample stems from a study of TIL therapy for anti-PD-1-resistant metastatic lung cancer. The overall study: Tumors were harvested before any PD-1/PD-L1 blockade. Median tumor PD-L1 proportion score was about 6.6%.

This was the immunoSEQ v3 assay. Here immunoSEQ multiplex PCR was the method, and the copy in TCRdb shows in-frame clones only, minus some. In the table there are roughly 58,000 clones, roughly four fifths of which are singletons. The CDR3 covers 16 residues. The germline V gene encodes CDR1 MNHEY and CDR2 SVGEGT. Unmatched junction bases numbered 8, after V lost 4 bases and J lost 6 bases. This sequence was found in a person between 25 and 80 years old with non-small cell lung cancer. Specimen: blood, collected at baseline. The gene calls are TRBV6-2 or TRBV6-3 and TRBJ2-3; 12 nucleotides align to TRBD2. The CDR3 sequence is CASSSLAGGLWDTQYF. As DNA, the CDR3 is TGTGCCAGCAGTTCACTAGCGGGAGGTCTTTGGGATACGCAGTATTTT.